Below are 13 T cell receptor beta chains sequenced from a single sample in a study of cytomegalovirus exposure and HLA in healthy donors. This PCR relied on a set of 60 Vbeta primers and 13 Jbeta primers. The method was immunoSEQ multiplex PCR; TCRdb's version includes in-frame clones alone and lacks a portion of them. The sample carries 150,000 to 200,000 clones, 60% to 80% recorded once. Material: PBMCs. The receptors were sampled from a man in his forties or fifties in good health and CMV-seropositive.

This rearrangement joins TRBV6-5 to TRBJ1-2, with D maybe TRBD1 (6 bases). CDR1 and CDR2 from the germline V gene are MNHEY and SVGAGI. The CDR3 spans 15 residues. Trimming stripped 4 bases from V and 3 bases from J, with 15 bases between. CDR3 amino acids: CASSSILDSDYGYTF. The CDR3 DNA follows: TGTGCCAGCAGTTCAATCCTGGACAGTGACTATGGCTACACCTTC.

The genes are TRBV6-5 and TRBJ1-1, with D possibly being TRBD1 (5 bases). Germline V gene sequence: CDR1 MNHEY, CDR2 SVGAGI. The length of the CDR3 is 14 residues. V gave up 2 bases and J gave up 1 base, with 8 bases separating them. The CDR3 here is CASSYIRGNTEAFF. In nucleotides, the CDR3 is TGTGCCAGCAGTTACATTAGGGGGAACACTGAAGCTTTCTTT.

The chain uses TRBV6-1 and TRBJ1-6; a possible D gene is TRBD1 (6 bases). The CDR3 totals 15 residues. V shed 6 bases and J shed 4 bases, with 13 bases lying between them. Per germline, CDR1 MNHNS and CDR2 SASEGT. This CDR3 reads CASSRNRDYNSPLHF. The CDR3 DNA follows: TGTGCCAGCAGCAGGAACAGGGATTATAATTCACCCCTCCACTTT.

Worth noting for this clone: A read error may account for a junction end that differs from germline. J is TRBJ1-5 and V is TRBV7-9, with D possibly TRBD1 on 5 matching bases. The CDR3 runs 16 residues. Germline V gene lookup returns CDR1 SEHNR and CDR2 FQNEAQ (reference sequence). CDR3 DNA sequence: TGTGCCAGCAGCCAAGCCAGGGCCGGTAGCAATCAGCCCCGGCATTTT. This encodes CASSQARAGSNQPRHF. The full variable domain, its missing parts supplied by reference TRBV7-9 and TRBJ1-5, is DTGVSQNPRHKITKRGQNVTFRCDPISEHNRLYWYRQTLGQGPEFLTYFQNEAQLEKSRLLSDRFSAERPKGSFSTLEIQRTEQGDSAMYLCASSQARAGSNQPRHFGDGTRLSIL.

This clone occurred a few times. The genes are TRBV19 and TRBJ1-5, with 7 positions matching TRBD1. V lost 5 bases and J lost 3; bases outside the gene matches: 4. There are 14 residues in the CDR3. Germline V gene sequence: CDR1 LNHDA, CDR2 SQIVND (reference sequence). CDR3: CASSGGQTNQPQHF. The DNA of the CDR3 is TGTGCCAGTAGTGGGGGACAGACCAATCAGCCCCAGCATTTT.

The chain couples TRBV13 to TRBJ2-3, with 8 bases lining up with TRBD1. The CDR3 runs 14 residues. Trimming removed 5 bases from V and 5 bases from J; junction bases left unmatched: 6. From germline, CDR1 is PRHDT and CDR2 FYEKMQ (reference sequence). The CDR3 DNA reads TGTGCCAGCAGCAAGACAGGGGAGTTAGATACGCAGTATTTT. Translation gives CASSKTGELDTQYF.

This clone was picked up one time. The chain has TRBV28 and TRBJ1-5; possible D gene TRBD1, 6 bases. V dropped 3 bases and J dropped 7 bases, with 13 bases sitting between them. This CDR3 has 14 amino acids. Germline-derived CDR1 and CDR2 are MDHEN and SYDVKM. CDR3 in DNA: TGTGCCAGCAGTTTTACTACAGGGCTACAGCCCCAGCATTTT. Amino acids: CASSFTTGLQPQHF.

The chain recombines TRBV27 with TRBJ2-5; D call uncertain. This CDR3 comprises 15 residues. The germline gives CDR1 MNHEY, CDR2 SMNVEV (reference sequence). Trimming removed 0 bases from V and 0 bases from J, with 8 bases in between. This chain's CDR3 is CASSLSQSYQETQYF. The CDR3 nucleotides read TGTGCCAGCAGTTTATCCCAGTCGTACCAAGAGACCCAGTACTTC.

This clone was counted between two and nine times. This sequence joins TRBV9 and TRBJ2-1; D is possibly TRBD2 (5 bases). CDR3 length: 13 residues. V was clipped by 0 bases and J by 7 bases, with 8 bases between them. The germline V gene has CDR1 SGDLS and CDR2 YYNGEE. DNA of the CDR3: TGTGCCAGCAGCGTAGGAGGGTGGAATGAGCAGTTCTTC. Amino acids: CASSVGGWNEQFF.

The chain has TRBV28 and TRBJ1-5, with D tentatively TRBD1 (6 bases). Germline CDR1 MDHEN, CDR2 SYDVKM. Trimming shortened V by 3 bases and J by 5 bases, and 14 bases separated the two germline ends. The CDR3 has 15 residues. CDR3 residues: CASSFAGVIDQPQHF. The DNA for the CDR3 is TGTGCCAGCAGTTTTGCAGGGGTGATCGATCAGCCCCAGCATTTT.

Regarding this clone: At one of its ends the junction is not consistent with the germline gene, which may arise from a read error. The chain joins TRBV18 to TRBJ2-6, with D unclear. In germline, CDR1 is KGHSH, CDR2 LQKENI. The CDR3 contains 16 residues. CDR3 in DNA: TGTGCCAGCGCACCGGGCCGCAAGTCTGGGGCCAACGTCCTGACTTTC. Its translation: CASAPGRKSGANVLTF.

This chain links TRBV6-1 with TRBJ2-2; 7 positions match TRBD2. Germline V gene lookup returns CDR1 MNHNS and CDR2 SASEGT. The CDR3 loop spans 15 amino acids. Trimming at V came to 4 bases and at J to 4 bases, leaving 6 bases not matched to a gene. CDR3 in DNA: TGTGCCAGCAGTGGACCTAGCGGTTCCACCGGGGAGCTGTTTTTT. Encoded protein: CASSGPSGSTGELFF.

The CDR3 reads CASRGPNQPQHF. The CDR3 DNA is TGTGCCAGCAGGGGCCCGAATCAGCCCCAGCATTTT. V and J are TRBV27 and TRBJ1-5, with D unclear. The germline V gene encodes CDR1 MNHEY and CDR2 SMNVEV (reference sequence). Trimming removed 6 bases at V and 4 bases at J, with 7 bases between. This CDR3 has 12 amino acids.